The 8 T cell receptor beta chains in this list originate from one sample, sequenced in a study of blood T cell repertoires in COVID-19. TCRdb keeps only in-frame clones here, not all; method: immunoSEQ multiplex PCR. The top ten hold 8.5% to 9.5% of the sample, which has under 350,000 clones, 83% seen once. Sequenced input: peripheral blood. These receptors originate from a woman between 50 and 59 years old who had recovered from COVID-19.

This clone was counted a single time. V is TRBV7-2 and J is TRBJ1-2; 9 bases align to TRBD1. Per the germline V gene, CDR1 is SGHTA and CDR2 is FQGNSA. The CDR3 has 15 amino acids. Unmatched junction bases numbered 10, after V lost 3 bases and J lost 8 bases. The CDR3 here is CASSLWDRESAGYTF. CDR3 DNA: TGTGCCAGCAGCTTGTGGGACAGGGAATCCGCCGGCTACACCTTC.

V is TRBV19 and J is TRBJ1-5; possible D gene TRBD1, 5 bases. Trimming shortened V by 3 bases and J by 0 bases, and 15 bases separated the two germline ends. The CDR3 sequence is 17 residues long. Germline assignment: CDR1 LNHDA and CDR2 SQIVND (reference sequence). CDR3 in DNA: TGTGCCAGTAGTATGGTTTCCGGGGGGAGTAGCAATCAGCCCCAGCATTTT. Translating gives CASSMVSGGSSNQPQHF.

This chain uses TRBV19 with TRBJ1-4; no reliable D call. The V gene's germline CDR1 is LNHDA and CDR2 SQIVND (reference sequence). The CDR3 runs to 14 residues. The ends were cut back, 6 bases at V and 7 bases at J, with 15 bases in the middle. The CDR3 loop is CASSTGAVGEKLFF. The CDR3 DNA reads TGTGCCAGTAGCACCGGCGCGGTGGGTGAAAAACTGTTTTTT.

This rearrangement joins TRBV29-1 to TRBJ1-1; D is perhaps TRBD1 (6 bases). The CDR3 is 13 amino acids. The V gene's germline CDR1 is SQVTM and CDR2 ANQGSEA. Trimming removed 3 bases at V and 11 bases at J, with 19 bases between. The CDR3 DNA reads TGCAGCGTTGAGCGGACAGCCTCTAAGATGGCTTTCTTT. Its protein product is CSVERTASKMAFF.

This clone has only one observation. This chain connects TRBV10-3 to TRBJ1-2, with D perhaps matching TRBD1 (6 bases). Germline V CDR1 and CDR2: ENHRY, SYGVKD. V lost 8 bases and J lost 2, with 9 bases in between. CDR3 size: 12 residues. In DNA, the CDR3 is TGTGCCATCGGTCAGGGGAACTATGGCTACACCTTC. Translation: CAIGQGNYGYTF.

This clone appeared a few times. The rearrangement uses TRBV14 and TRBJ2-5; 15 bases match TRBD2. The CDR3 totals 17 residues. The V segment lost 5 bases and the J segment 5 bases; nucleotides outside the gene matches: 9. The germline V gene encodes CDR1 SGHDN and CDR2 FVKESK. CDR3 residues: CASSSRTSGRGWETQYF. For the CDR3, the DNA is TGTGCCAGCAGCTCACGGACTAGCGGGAGGGGATGGGAGACCCAGTACTTC.

The V and J genes are TRBV3-1 (or the pseudogene TRBV3-2) and TRBJ1-2; TRBD1 is a possible D gene (6 bases). Germline CDR1 LGHDT, CDR2 YNNKEL (reference sequence). V was shortened by 3 bases and J by 8 bases, with 13 bases between the two germline ends. This CDR3 region has 13 residues. The CDR3 reads CASSHEQGGGYTF. CDR3 coding DNA: TGTGCCAGCAGCCACGAACAAGGGGGAGGCTACACCTTC.

The rearrangement links TRBV28 to TRBJ1-6; 10 bases are shared with TRBD1. The germline V gene encodes CDR1 MDHEN and CDR2 SYDVKM. V dropped 6 bases and J dropped 9; count of bases not matched to a gene: 5. The CDR3 has 14 residues. Here the CDR3 reads CASRHWTGGSPLHF. The CDR3 region has the DNA TGTGCCAGCAGACATTGGACAGGGGGTTCACCCCTCCACTTT.